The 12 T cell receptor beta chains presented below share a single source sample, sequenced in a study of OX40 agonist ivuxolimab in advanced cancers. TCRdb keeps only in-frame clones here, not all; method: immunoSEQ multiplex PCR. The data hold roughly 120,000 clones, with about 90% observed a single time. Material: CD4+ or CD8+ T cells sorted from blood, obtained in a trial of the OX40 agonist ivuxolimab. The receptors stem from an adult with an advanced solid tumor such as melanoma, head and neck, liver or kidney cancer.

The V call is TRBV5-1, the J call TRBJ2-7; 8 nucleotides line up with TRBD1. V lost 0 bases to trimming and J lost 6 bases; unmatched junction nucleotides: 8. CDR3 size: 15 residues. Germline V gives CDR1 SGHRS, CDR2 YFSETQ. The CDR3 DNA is TGCGCCAGCAGCTTGGTTGGGCAGGGGGCCGCCGAGCAGTACTTC. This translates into CASSLVGQGAAEQYF.

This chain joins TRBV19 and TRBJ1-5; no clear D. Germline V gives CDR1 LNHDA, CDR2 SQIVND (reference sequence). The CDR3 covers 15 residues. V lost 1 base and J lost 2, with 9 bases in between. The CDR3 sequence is CASSIVPGGNQPQHF. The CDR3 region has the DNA TGTGCCAGTAGTATAGTCCCTGGAGGCAATCAGCCCCAGCATTTT.

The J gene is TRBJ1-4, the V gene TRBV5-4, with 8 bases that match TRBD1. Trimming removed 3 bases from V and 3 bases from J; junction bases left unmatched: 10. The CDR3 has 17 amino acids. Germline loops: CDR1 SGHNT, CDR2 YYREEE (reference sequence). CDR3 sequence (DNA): TGTGCCAGCAGCTATAAGACAGGGGAAATAGCTAATGAAAAACTGTTTTTT. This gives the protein CASSYKTGEIANEKLFF.

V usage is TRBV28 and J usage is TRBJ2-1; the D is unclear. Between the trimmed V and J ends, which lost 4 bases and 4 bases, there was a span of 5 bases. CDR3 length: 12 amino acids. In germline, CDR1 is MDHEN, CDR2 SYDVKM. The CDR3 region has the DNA TGTGCCAGCAGTTCCCAGTACAATGAGCAGTTCTTC. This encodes CASSSQYNEQFF.

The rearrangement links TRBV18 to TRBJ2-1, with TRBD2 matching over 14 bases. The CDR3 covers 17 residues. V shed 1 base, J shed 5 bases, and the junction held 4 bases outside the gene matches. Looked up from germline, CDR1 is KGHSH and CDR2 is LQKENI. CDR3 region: CASSPLPGLAGDNEQFF. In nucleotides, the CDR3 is TGTGCCAGCTCACCACTTCCGGGACTAGCGGGGGACAATGAGCAGTTCTTC.

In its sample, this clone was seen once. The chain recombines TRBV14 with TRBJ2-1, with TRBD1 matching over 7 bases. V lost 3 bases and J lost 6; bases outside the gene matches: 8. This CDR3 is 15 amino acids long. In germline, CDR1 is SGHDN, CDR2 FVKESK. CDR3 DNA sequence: TGTGCCAGCAGCCAGACAGGGCTAATCGTCAATGAGCAGTTCTTC. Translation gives CASSQTGLIVNEQFF.

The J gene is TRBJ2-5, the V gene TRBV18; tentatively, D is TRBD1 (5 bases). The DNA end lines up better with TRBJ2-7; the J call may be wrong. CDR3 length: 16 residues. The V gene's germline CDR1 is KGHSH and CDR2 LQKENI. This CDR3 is CASSRADSKSSYEQYF. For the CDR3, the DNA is TGTGCCAGCTCACGAGCCGACAGTAAGAGCTCCTACGAGCAGTACTTC.

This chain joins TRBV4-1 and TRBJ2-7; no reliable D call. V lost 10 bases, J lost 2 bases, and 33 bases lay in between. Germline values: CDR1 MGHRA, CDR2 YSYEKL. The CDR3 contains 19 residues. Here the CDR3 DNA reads TGCGCCACTATCCCGGTACGAATAGTAGGACCGCTATCCCCCTACGAGCAGTACTTC. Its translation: CATIPVRIVGPLSPYEQYF.

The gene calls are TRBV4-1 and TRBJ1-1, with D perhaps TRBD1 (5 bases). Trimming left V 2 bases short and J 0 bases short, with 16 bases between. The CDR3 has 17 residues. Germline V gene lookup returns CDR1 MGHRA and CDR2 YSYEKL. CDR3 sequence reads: CASSQRRAGTVNTEAFF. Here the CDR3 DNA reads TGCGCCAGCAGCCAAAGAAGGGCCGGGACGGTGAACACTGAAGCTTTCTTT.

Written as DNA, the CDR3 is TGTGCCAGCAGCCACCGCGGGGTAGCTTTCTTT. Translation gives CASSHRGVAFF. The chain is built from TRBV4-2 and TRBJ1-1; D gene ambiguous. V lost 3 bases and J lost 10, with 9 bases in between. Germline V gives CDR1 LGHNA, CDR2 YNFKEQ. This CDR3 has 11 residues.

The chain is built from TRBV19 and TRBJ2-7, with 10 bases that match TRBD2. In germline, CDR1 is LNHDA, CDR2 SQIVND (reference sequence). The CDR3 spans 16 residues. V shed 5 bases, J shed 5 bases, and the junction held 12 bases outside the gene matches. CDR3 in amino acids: CASSSVWASGSDEQYF. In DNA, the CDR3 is TGTGCCAGTAGTTCTGTGTGGGCTAGCGGGAGCGACGAGCAGTACTTC.

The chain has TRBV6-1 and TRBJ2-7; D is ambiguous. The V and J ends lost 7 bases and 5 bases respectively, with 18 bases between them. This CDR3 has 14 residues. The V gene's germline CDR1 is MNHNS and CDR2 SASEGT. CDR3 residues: CASILRPGAHEQYF. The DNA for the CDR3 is TGTGCCAGCATCTTGAGGCCAGGTGCCCACGAGCAGTACTTC.